The T cell receptor (beta chain) described here comes from a study of a mutant IDH1 vaccine in newly diagnosed glioma. About the study: Before enrollment, patients got radiotherapy alone, temozolomide alone, or mostly the combination.

The time point was: baseline, week 1 (first vaccination visit). Indicated treatment: pre-vaccination baseline after standard-of-care therapy. New WHO grade 3 or 4 astrocytomas that were IDH1-mutant and ATRX-lost occurred in the donors. The assay was immunoSEQ multiplex PCR, and TCRdb's table has in-frame clones only and misses some. The repertoire holds fewer than 65,000 clones, with roughly 80% as singletons. The CDR3 extends over 15 amino acids. Germline-derived CDR1 and CDR2 are SGHRS and YFSETQ. The V end was cut by 0 bases, the J end by 4 bases, with 12 bases between. This TCR derives from a woman aged 40 to 50 with glioma. The rearrangement links TRBV5-1 to TRBJ2-3, with a tentative D call TRBD1 (5 bases). This material consisted of PBMCs, taken from a glioma patient treated with radiotherapy, temozolomide or both. CDR3 coding DNA: TGCGCCAGCAGCTTGGCGGCTACAGGCGCAGATACGCAGTATTTT. Encoded protein: CASSLAATGADTQYF. The full variable domain, with the rest looked up from reference TRBV5-1 and TRBJ2-3, is KAGVTQTPRYLIKTRGQQVTLSCSPISGHRSVSWYQQTPGQGLQFLFEYFSETQRNKGNFPGRFSGRQFSNSRSEMNVSTLELGDSALYLCASSLAATGADTQYFGPGTRLTVL.